Each of the 22 T cell receptor beta chains below was sequenced from the same sample in a study of identical twins. In TCRdb, the 5' RACE reads were re-called with MiXCR into one record per CDR3 protein. The sample carries approximately 500,000 distinct CDR3 sequences, nearly 15% recorded once. These data also featured in a second study, about yellow fever vaccine responses in identical twins.

The sample taken for sequencing was CD4+ T cells sorted from blood. These receptors all come from a woman aged 18-29 years in good health.

The chain has TRBV20-1 and TRBJ2-1; D might be TRBD1 or TRBD2, each matching 5 bases. CDR3 length: 14 amino acids. In germline, CDR1 is DFQATT, CDR2 SNEGSKA (reference sequence). The CDR3 DNA sequence: TGCAGCCTCAAAACCGGGACCGGATACAATGAGCAGTTCTTC. Protein: CSLKTGTGYNEQFF.

The chain links TRBV15 to TRBJ1-4, with TRBD1 identical over 8 bases. The CDR3 covers 15 residues. The germline V gene encodes CDR1 LNHNV and CDR2 YYDKDF (reference sequence). V lost 1 base to trimming and J lost 4 bases; unmatched junction nucleotides: 2. The CDR3 loop is CATSRVDRGNEKLFF. For the CDR3, the DNA is TGTGCCACCAGCAGAGTAGACAGGGGTAATGAAAAACTGTTTTTT.

Ten or more counts support this clonotype. The V call is TRBV28, the J call TRBJ2-5; 7 nucleotides agree with TRBD2. Per germline, CDR1 MDHEN and CDR2 SYDVKM. V shed 4 bases, J shed 1 base, and the junction held 6 bases outside the gene matches. The CDR3 extends over 15 amino acids. DNA of the CDR3: TGTGCCAGCAGTTCCCTGGGGGGGATCCAAGAGACCCAGTACTTC. It specifies CASSSLGGIQETQYF. Combining the CDR3 with reference TRBV28 and TRBJ2-5 gives the whole variable domain DVKVTQSSRYLVKRTGEKVFLECVQDMDHENMFWYRQDPGLGLRLIYFSYDVKMKEKGDIPEGYSVSREKKERFSLILESASTNQTSMYLCASSSLGGIQETQYFGPGTRLLVL.

This chain joins TRBV10-2 and TRBJ2-7; 9 bases match TRBD1. Germline V gene sequence: CDR1 WSHSY, CDR2 SAAADI. CDR3 length: 14 amino acids. The trim removed 1 base at V and 5 bases at J, leaving 3 bases unmatched. The CDR3 loop reads CASSELGQGDEQYF. For the CDR3, the DNA is TGCGCCAGCAGTGAGTTGGGACAGGGTGACGAGCAGTACTTC.

The chain links TRBV6-2 or TRBV6-3 to TRBJ2-3, with D possibly TRBD2 on 6 matching bases. There are 19 residues in the CDR3. Germline loops: CDR1 MNHEY, CDR2 SVGEGT. Deletions cut 0 bases from V and 0 bases from J, with 19 bases between. The CDR3 spells CASSYSTLAAGRSTDTQYF. The CDR3 DNA reads TGTGCCAGCAGTTACTCGACACTAGCCGCGGGGAGGAGCACAGATACGCAGTATTTT.

V and J are TRBV5-4 and TRBJ2-2; perhaps TRBD2 as D (6 bases). V was shortened by 4 bases and J by 1 base, with 11 bases between the two germline ends. From germline, CDR1 is SGHNT and CDR2 YYREEE (reference sequence). The CDR3 totals 15 residues. CDR3 protein: CASSTTGGNTGELFF. CDR3 sequence (DNA): TGTGCCAGCAGCACCACCGGGGGGAACACCGGGGAGCTGTTTTTT.

The chain employs TRBV6-1 and TRBJ2-1; 13 nucleotides agree with TRBD2. The junction had 13 bases not matched to a gene; V was cut back by 6 bases and J by 8 bases. The length of the CDR3 is 17 residues. Germline lookup yields CDR1 MNHNS and CDR2 SASEGT. In DNA form, the CDR3 reads TGTGCCAGCAGACGAGGGACTAGCGGGGATCGTTTCGATGAGCAGTTCTTC. Translated, it gives CASRRGTSGDRFDEQFF.

The V gene is TRBV19, the J gene TRBJ2-2; D might be TRBD1 (5 bases). Trimming cost V 3 bases and J 0 bases, with 8 bases left between them. The germline CDR1 and CDR2 sequences are LNHDA and SQIVND (reference sequence). This CDR3 spans 15 amino acids. In DNA form, the CDR3 reads TGTGCCAGTAGTATCCTAGGGGCGAACACCGGGGAGCTGTTTTTT. This translates into CASSILGANTGELFF.

The chain is built from TRBV3-1 and TRBJ1-6, with D possibly TRBD1 on 6 matching bases. CDR1 and CDR2 from the germline V gene are LGHDT and YNNKEL (reference sequence). The CDR3 totals 14 residues. V was cut by 1 base and J by 9 bases, with 10 bases left in between. The CDR3, as DNA: TGTGCCAGCAGCCAAGGGGGGCCGGGTTCACCCCTCCACTTT. Protein product: CASSQGGPGSPLHF.

J is TRBJ2-7 and V is TRBV20-1; D gene uncertain. V shed 3 bases and J shed 2 bases, with 8 bases lying between them. Germline V gives CDR1 DFQATT, CDR2 SNEGSKA (reference sequence). This CDR3 comprises 12 residues. The DNA for the CDR3 is TGCAGTGCTAGTGTTGGACCCTACGAGCAGTACTTC. Translating gives CSASVGPYEQYF.

This clonotype was picked up a small number of times. This sequence joins TRBV12-3 or TRBV12-4 and TRBJ2-1; 11 bases are shared with TRBD2. Trimming at V came to 6 bases and at J to 7 bases, leaving 11 bases not matched to a gene. The CDR3 spans 16 residues. The CDR3 nucleotides are TGTGCCAGCAGGCAAGAACTAGCGGGAGAGGGGAATGAGCAGTTCTTC. It is translated as CASRQELAGEGNEQFF.

The chain carries TRBV29-1 and TRBJ1-2, with a tentative D call TRBD1 (5 bases). The CDR3 loop spans 12 amino acids. Germline lookup yields CDR1 SQVTM and CDR2 ANQGSEA. Trimming removed 5 bases at V and 1 base at J, with 8 bases between. The CDR3 DNA is TGCAGCGTTCGACAGAGTAACTATGGCTACACCTTC. Translating gives CSVRQSNYGYTF.

The chain links TRBV11-2 to TRBJ2-2; D is ambiguous. Germline CDR1 reads SGHAT; CDR2 reads FQNNGV. Trimming took 7 bases from V and 8 from J, leaving 17 bases between them. This CDR3 contains 14 residues. CDR3 region: CASTQSFTEGELFF. The CDR3 nucleotides are TGTGCCAGCACCCAGTCGTTCACGGAGGGGGAGCTGTTTTTT.

This chain joins TRBV11-2 and TRBJ2-2; D might be TRBD1 (6 bases). Germline CDR1 is SGHAT and CDR2 is FQNNGV. Trimming cost V 4 bases and J 6 bases, with 18 bases left between them. This CDR3 region has 16 residues. The CDR3: CASSSIEGVKSGELFF. The CDR3 region has the DNA TGTGCCAGCAGCTCAATAGAGGGGGTCAAGTCCGGGGAGCTGTTTTTT.

This clonotype was detected only a few times. This chain uses TRBV3-1 with TRBJ1-5, with D uncertain. The CDR3 extends over 14 amino acids. V lost 5 bases and J lost 3, with 11 bases in between. Germline CDR1 LGHDT, CDR2 YNNKEL (reference sequence). The CDR3 loop is CASSKGTDNQPQHF. The CDR3 DNA reads as TGTGCCAGCAGCAAGGGCACAGACAATCAGCCCCAGCATTTT. Drawing the rest from reference TRBV3-1 and TRBJ1-5, the complete variable domain is DTAVSQTPKYLVTQMGNDKSIKCEQNLGHDTMYWYKQDSKKFLKIMFSYNNKELIINETVPNRFSPKSPDKAHLNLHINSLELGDSAVYFCASSKGTDNQPQHFGDGTRLSIL.

This clonotype was counted a few times. The chain has TRBV28 and TRBJ2-1, with 7 bases matching TRBD2. With 4 bases clipped from V and 10 bases from J, the junction kept 13 bases outside the gene matches. The CDR3 is 15 residues long. CDR1 MDHEN and CDR2 SYDVKM come from the germline V gene. CDR3 loop: CASSSSPGLYQEQFF. The CDR3 DNA follows: TGTGCCAGCAGTTCATCTCCGGGACTATATCAGGAGCAGTTCTTC.

The gene calls are TRBV11-2 and TRBJ1-2; 8 nucleotides agree with TRBD1. CDR1 is SGHAT, CDR2 FQNNGV, per germline. The CDR3 runs 16 residues. Trimming cost V 0 bases and J 4 bases; bases outside gene matches: 7. CDR3 bases: TGTGCCAGCAGCTTAGACCTTGACAGGGGCGGCTATGGCTACACCTTC. It translates to CASSLDLDRGGYGYTF.

In DNA form, the CDR3 reads TGCAGTGCTAGCGGGGGACGACAGATAACTGAAGCTTTCTTT. It translates to CSASGGRQITEAFF. The rearrangement uses TRBV20-1 and TRBJ1-1, with D possibly matching TRBD1 (5 bases). Germline assignment: CDR1 DFQATT and CDR2 SNEGSKA (reference sequence). The V end lost 3 bases, the J end lost 5 bases, and 16 bases lay between the germline ends. The CDR3 is made up of 14 amino acids.

The gene calls are TRBV2 and TRBJ2-2; weak D call: TRBD1 (5 bases). Trimming shortened V by 7 bases and J by 2 bases, and 14 bases separated the two germline ends. Germline-derived CDR1 and CDR2 are SNHLY and FYNNEI. The length of the CDR3 is 15 residues. The CDR3 DNA sequence: TGTGCCAGCAACCGACAGAAGTCCAACACCGGGGAGCTGTTTTTT. Translation: CASNRQKSNTGELFF.

The rearrangement links TRBV29-1 to TRBJ2-4, with D perhaps matching TRBD1 (7 bases). The CDR3 spans 15 residues. CDR1 and CDR2 (germline): SQVTM, ANQGSEA. The V end was cut by 2 bases, the J end by 5 bases, with 16 bases between. CDR3 protein: CSVEKGAGNQNIQYF. Written as DNA, the CDR3 is TGCAGCGTTGAAAAGGGGGCGGGAAACCAAAACATTCAGTACTTC. The full variable domain, with the rest looked up from reference TRBV29-1 and TRBJ2-4, is SAVISQKPSRDICQRGTSLTIQCQVDSQVTMMFWYRQQPGQSLTLIATANQGSEATYESGFVIDKFPISRPNLTFSTLTVSNMSPEDSSIYLCSVEKGAGNQNIQYFGAGTRLSVL.

In this sample, this clonotype turned up a few times. The J gene is TRBJ2-5, the V gene TRBV9, with 10 nucleotides matching TRBD2. The germline V gene encodes CDR1 SGDLS and CDR2 YYNGEE. This CDR3 has 15 amino acids. V was pared by 4 bases and J by 2 bases, with 5 bases of the junction left unmatched. The CDR3 sequence is CASSHIAGGQETQYF. The CDR3 DNA follows: TGTGCCAGCAGCCATATAGCGGGAGGTCAAGAGACCCAGTACTTC.

For this clonotype: One end of the junction varies from germline; a read error may be responsible. The chain couples TRBV20-1 to TRBJ2-5; 11 bases match TRBD2. This CDR3 region has 15 residues. Germline assignment: CDR1 DFQATT and CDR2 SNEGSKA (reference sequence). Here the CDR3 DNA reads TGCAGTGCCCCACGTAGCGGGGGGGCACAAGGGACCCAGTACTTC. As protein: CSAPRSGGAQGTQYF.